Shown below are 8 T cell receptor beta chains from a single sample sequenced in a study of monozygotic twins with cystic fibrosis. Assay: immunoSEQ multiplex PCR; the TCRdb copy retains only in-frame clones and omits some. The sample yields tens of thousands of clones, approximately 96% seen once. The sequencing input was blood. These receptor sequences come from a girl aged 2-10 years with cystic fibrosis.

The chain links TRBV9 to TRBJ2-7; a weak D match, TRBD2 (7 bases). The germline gives CDR1 SGDLS, CDR2 YYNGEE. Trimming stripped 3 bases from V and 0 bases from J, with 13 bases between. CDR3 length: 15 residues. The CDR3 here is CASSGGGGTSYEQYF. CDR3 nucleotide sequence: TGTGCCAGCAGCGGAGGGGGGGGGACCTCCTACGAGCAGTACTTC.

The CDR3 DNA is TGCGCCAGCAGCTCAATCCCCCACTACGAGCAGTACTTC. Protein sequence: CASSSIPHYEQYF. The chain joins TRBV5-1 to TRBJ2-7, with D hard to call. Deletions cut 3 bases from V and 3 bases from J, with 10 bases between. CDR3 length: 13 residues. In germline, CDR1 is SGHRS, CDR2 YFSETQ.

This clone occurred once. The chain joins TRBV30 to TRBJ1-4; tentative D call: TRBD1 (6 bases). Germline V gene sequence: CDR1 GTSNPN, CDR2 SVGIG (reference sequence). V shed 5 bases and J shed 8 bases, with 12 bases lying between them. This CDR3 comprises 12 residues. The CDR3 coding sequence is TGTGCCTGGGCAGGGGAAGGGGAAAAACTGTTTTTT. Residues: CAWAGEGEKLFF.

J is TRBJ2-5 and V is TRBV5-1; D gene unclear. This CDR3 region has 12 residues. The germline V gene encodes CDR1 SGHRS and CDR2 YFSETQ. Between the trimmed V and J ends, which lost 0 bases and 4 bases, there was a span of 4 bases. CDR3 amino acids: CASSLASETQYF. Written as DNA, the CDR3 is TGCGCCAGCAGCTTGGCCTCAGAGACCCAGTACTTC. The full variable domain, its missing parts supplied by reference TRBV5-1 and TRBJ2-5, is KAGVTQTPRYLIKTRGQQVTLSCSPISGHRSVSWYQQTPGQGLQFLFEYFSETQRNKGNFPGRFSGRQFSNSRSEMNVSTLELGDSALYLCASSLASETQYFGPGTRLLVL.

The chain joins TRBV2 to TRBJ2-5, with 7 bases identical to TRBD2. The CDR3 extends over 14 amino acids. The V segment lost 8 bases and the J segment 5 bases; nucleotides outside the gene matches: 11. CDR1 and CDR2 from the germline V gene are SNHLY and FYNNEI. Written as DNA, the CDR3 is TGTGCCAGCCGGGCGGCGGGAGCGGTGGAGACCCAGTACTTC. This encodes CASRAAGAVETQYF.

The V gene is TRBV5-1, the J gene TRBJ2-7; D unresolved. CDR1 SGHRS and CDR2 YFSETQ come from the germline V gene. V shed 0 bases and J shed 3 bases, with 4 bases lying between them. The CDR3 extends over 12 amino acids. DNA for the CDR3: TGCGCCAGCAGCTTGGGGCTCTACGAGCAGTACTTC. Amino acids: CASSLGLYEQYF. Full variable domain (rest looked up from reference TRBV5-1 and TRBJ2-7): KAGVTQTPRYLIKTRGQQVTLSCSPISGHRSVSWYQQTPGQGLQFLFEYFSETQRNKGNFPGRFSGRQFSNSRSEMNVSTLELGDSALYLCASSLGLYEQYFGPGTRLTVT.

CDR3 region: CASSQSGLGGTEAFF. The DNA for the CDR3 is TGCGCCAGCAGCCAGTCGGGACTCGGAGGCACTGAAGCTTTCTTT. The chain uses TRBV4-1 and TRBJ1-1; perhaps TRBD1 as D (5 bases). The length of the CDR3 is 15 residues. V was pared by 3 bases and J by 4 bases, with 15 bases between. Germline V lookup: CDR1 MGHRA, CDR2 YSYEKL.

The chain has TRBV6-1 and TRBJ1-5, with a tentative D call TRBD1 (5 bases). The ends were cut back, 3 bases at V and 2 bases at J, with 14 bases in the middle. The germline CDR1 and CDR2 sequences are MNHNS and SASEGT. There are 16 residues in the CDR3. CDR3 nucleotides: TGTGCCAGCAGTGAGAGCTGGGGCGCGGGCAATCAGCCCCAGCATTTT. Translated, it gives CASSESWGAGNQPQHF.